This T cell receptor beta chain is from a study of long-term antiretroviral therapy in people with HIV (dated by TCRdb to about 2022). Turning to the overall study: The earliest samples were collected roughly a decade before the 2015 WHO recommendation for immediate ART, at a time when ART was usually postponed until CD4 counts fell. This retrospective serial study examined whether starting ART and sustained HIV suppression were associated with changes in the composition and diversity of the TRB repertoire in peripheral blood. The cohort contributed over 150 cryopreserved PBMC samples from 30 to 35 adults with confirmed HIV infection, collected serially over a mean of 6 years (range 1-12). Among the approximately 32 participants with HIV, eleven were female. No cross-contamination during QIAcube processing was seen in test extractions of a monoclonal T-cell line run alongside 30 or so polyclonal samples.

From the germline V gene (reference sequence), CDR1 is LNHDA and CDR2 is SQIVND. The CDR3 covers 16 residues, taking in both the cysteine and the phenylalanine. Only CDR3 DNA is held: 48 bases, read in frame from base 1. Trimming accounts for 6 bases at V and 0 bases at J, while the number of junction bases matched to no gene is 8. To be included, a participant needed at least one PBMC sample from before ART initiation plus at least two post-ART samples. All participants with HIV were treated in the United States of America. Before DNA extraction, cryopreserved samples of roughly 1-10 million PBMC were thawed and washed. At the time of the earliest PBMC sample for each participant with HIV, ages ranged from about 20 to 54 years. Per participant, PBMC samples came from 1-4 timepoints prior to ART initiation and 2-8 timepoints following ART initiation, for a median of 7 samples. Serial HIV viral load, CD4+ T-cell count, ART history and demographic data were obtained for every participant. Genomic DNA was extracted from unsorted PBMC with a Qiagen kit on a QIAcube, with processing performed in batches of 12 samples.

General study outcomes and caveats: A significant increase in TRB diversity was found to be associated with ART initiation, although TRB diversity was observed to remain significantly below that of transplant donor controls even after long-term ART. Owing to limited PBMC availability, only the TCR beta chain was sequenced, without alpha chain pairing. The samples were dated from about 2003 to 2018, and the ART regimens that were used may be less effective than current ART regimens. Expanded TRB clones identified before ART initiation dominated the repertoire at all time points, although this dominance fluctuated and declined in many PLHIV after ART. Because cell numbers in pre-ART samples were limited, unsorted PBMC were profiled instead of sorted CD4+ and CD8+ T cells. Inferences about post-ART repertoire changes were limited because no data were available on ART adherence, viral resistance or therapy changes. Compared with controls, HIV repertoires had narrower CDR3 length ranges, and the network structure pointed to an antigen-experienced repertoire that shifted only slightly toward naive after ART.

The immunoSEQ hsTCRB v3.0 assay was used at survey level resolution to sequence the TRB variable region. A depth of 40,000-50,000 T-cell genomes per sample was targeted for TRB sequencing. Pooled TRB libraries were sequenced on an Illumina MiSeq with a v3 150-cycle kit. From the authors' description of their analysis: Repertoire analysis ran in R within a reproducible Nextflow workflow covering QC, data transformation and analysis. LymphoSeq2, an R package for exploring AIRR-Seq data, was used to implement custom analyses. A handful of samples that produced fewer than 5000 total TRB sequences were removed, so approximately 190 HIV repertoires were analyzed. Among the approximately 180 HIV repertoires that were kept, 59 were collected before ART initiation and under 150 were collected after ART initiation. Each repertoire was downsampled to 5000 TRB nucleotide sequences, and summary statistics were averaged across 100 downsampling iterations. Only TRB sequences with CDR3 regions of at least seven amino acids were retained for analysis. Diversity was assessed using a clonality score derived from Shannon entropy and using the Gini coefficient. In the repertoire networks, any two of the top 5000 CDR3 amino acid sequences were linked whenever the two sequences differed by an edit distance of one. Antigen specificity groups and MHC restriction were predicted for TRB CDR3 amino acid sequences with GLIPH2. CDR3 amino acid sequences were matched against VDJdb and McPAS-TCR to flag known CMV, EBV, HIV or tissue antigen associations. Pre-ART, post-ART and control groups were compared with Wilcoxon signed-rank tests and Holm-Bonferroni correction. Here the immuneACCESS table is served through TCRdb, limited to in-frame sequences with V and J called. Missing clones are a known gap in these copies; in checked studies unresolved V genes cover under half, and the rest lacks a known reason. For V, J and clone size, that table is used; D and trimming come from the DNA. Recorded for this sample are about 18,000 clones; more than 70% of them occurred a single time. In total, the top ten clones hold roughly 8.5% of the sample.

As for this clone: It has no known antigen specificity. Per-base qualities were not stored, and no clone one base away is much larger.

The sequence joins TRBV19 to TRBJ2-3; TRBD2 fits 8 bases in the junction. The sequence derives from a woman aged 40 to 50 with HIV. The source was unsorted PBMCs, collected at the start of antiretroviral therapy, before treatment. The nucleotides read TGTGCCAGTAGCCTTCGGGAGGGCGGAAGCACAGATACGCAGTATTTT. Translated, it reads CASSLREGGSTDTQYF.